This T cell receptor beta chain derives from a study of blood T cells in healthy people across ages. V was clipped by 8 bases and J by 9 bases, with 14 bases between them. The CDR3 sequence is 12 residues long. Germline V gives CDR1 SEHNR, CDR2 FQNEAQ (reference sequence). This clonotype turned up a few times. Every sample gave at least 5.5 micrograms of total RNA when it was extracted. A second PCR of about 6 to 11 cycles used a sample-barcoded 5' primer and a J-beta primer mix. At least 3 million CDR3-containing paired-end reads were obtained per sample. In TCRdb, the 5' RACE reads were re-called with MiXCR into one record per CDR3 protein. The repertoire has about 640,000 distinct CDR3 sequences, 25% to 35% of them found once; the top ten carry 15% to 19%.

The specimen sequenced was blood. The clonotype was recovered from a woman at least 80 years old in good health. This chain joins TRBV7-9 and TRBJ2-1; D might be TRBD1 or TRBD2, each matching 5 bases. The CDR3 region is CASSPGGSEQFF. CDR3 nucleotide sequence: TGTGCCAGCTCCCCTGGGGGTAGTGAGCAGTTCTTC.